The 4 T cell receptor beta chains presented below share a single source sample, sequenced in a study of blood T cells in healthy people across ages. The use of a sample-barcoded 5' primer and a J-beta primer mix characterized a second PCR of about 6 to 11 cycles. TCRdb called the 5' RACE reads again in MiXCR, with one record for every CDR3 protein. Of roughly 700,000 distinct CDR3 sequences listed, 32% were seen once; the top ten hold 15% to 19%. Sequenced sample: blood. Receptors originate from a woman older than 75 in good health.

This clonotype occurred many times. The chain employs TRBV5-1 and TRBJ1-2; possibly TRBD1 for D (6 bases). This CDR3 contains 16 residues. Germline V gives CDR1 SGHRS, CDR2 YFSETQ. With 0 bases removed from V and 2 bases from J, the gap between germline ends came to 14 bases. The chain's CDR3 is CASSLGQALQNYGYTF. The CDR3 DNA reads TGCGCCAGCAGCTTGGGACAGGCGCTCCAGAACTATGGCTACACCTTC. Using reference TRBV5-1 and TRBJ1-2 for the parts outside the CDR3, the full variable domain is KAGVTQTPRYLIKTRGQQVTLSCSPISGHRSVSWYQQTPGQGLQFLFEYFSETQRNKGNFPGRFSGRQFSNSRSEMNVSTLELGDSALYLCASSLGQALQNYGYTFGSGTRLTVV.

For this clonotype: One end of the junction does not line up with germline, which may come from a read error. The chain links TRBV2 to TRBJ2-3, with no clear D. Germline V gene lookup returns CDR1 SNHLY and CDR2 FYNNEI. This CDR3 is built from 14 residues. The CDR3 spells CASRENHSTDTQYF. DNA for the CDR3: TGTGCCAGCAGGGAAAATCACTCCACAGATACACAGTATTTT. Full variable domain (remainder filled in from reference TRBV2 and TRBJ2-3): EPEVTQTPSHQVTQMGQEVILRCVPISNHLYFYWYRQILGQKVEFLVSFYNNEISEKSEIFDDQFSVERPDGSNFTLKIRSTKLEDSAMYFCASRENHSTDTQYFGPGTRLTVL.

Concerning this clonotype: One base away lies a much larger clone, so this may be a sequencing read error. CDR3 sequence reads: CASSGGSFYGYTF. Here the CDR3 DNA reads TGTGCCAGCAGTGGGGGGTCATTCTATGGCTACACCTTC. The chain joins TRBV6-1 to TRBJ1-2, with D maybe TRBD1 (5 bases). The CDR3 is made up of 13 amino acids. CDR1 is MNHNS and CDR2 is SASEGT in the germline V gene. The V end lost 4 bases, the J end lost 4 bases, and 10 bases lay between the germline ends.

The CDR3 is CSARDPLNEKLFF. The CDR3 region has the DNA TGCAGTGCTAGAGATCCCCTTAATGAAAAACTGTTTTTT. V gene TRBV20-1 combines with J gene TRBJ1-4; D gene uncertain. Deletions cut 0 bases from V and 4 bases from J, with 6 bases between. The CDR3 sequence is 13 residues long. The V gene's germline CDR1 is DFQATT and CDR2 SNEGSKA (reference sequence).